The 4 T cell receptor beta chains listed next were all sequenced from one sample in a study of T cells in Graves' hyperthyroidism and ophthalmopathy. Researchers took RNA transcripts and amplified the TCR beta CDR3 regions from them. Using the HTBI primer set, a first-round RT-PCR was run on the TCR CDR3. MiXCR, run by TCRdb on the multiplex PCR reads, gives a single entry per CDR3 protein. The data hold a few hundred thousand distinct CDR3 sequences, with about 14% observed a single time. Source material: blood. The receptor set was obtained from a woman between 25 and 40 years old with Graves' ophthalmopathy.

This clonotype has more than one count but fewer than ten. V is TRBV6-1 and J is TRBJ1-2; D gene uncertain. CDR3 length: 12 residues. V lost 5 bases to trimming and J lost 0 bases, with 4 bases between them. Germline assignment: CDR1 MNHNS and CDR2 SASEGT. The CDR3 DNA reads TGTGCCAGCAGTCCAGCTAACTATGGCTACACCTTC. As protein: CASSPANYGYTF.

This clonotype was seen at least ten times. The CDR3 loop is CASRLGDEQFF. The CDR3 DNA sequence: TGTGCCAGCAGACTAGGCGATGAGCAGTTCTTC. The J gene is TRBJ2-1, the V gene TRBV12-3 or TRBV12-4, with D possibly TRBD2 on 5 matching bases. Trimming pared 6 bases from V and 8 bases from J, leaving 8 bases between. This CDR3 is built from 11 residues.

Many counts were recorded for this clonotype. V is TRBV27 and J is TRBJ2-7, with a tentative D call TRBD2 (5 bases). Germline V CDR1 and CDR2: MNHEY, SMNVEV (reference sequence). V was clipped by 5 bases and J by 5 bases, with 19 bases between them. The CDR3 has 15 residues. As DNA, the CDR3 is TGTGCCAGCAGTCCGGAGCGGTGGAACCTCGACGAGCAGTACTTC. This gives the protein CASSPERWNLDEQYF.

This clonotype was seen at least ten times. The rearrangement uses TRBV11-2 and TRBJ2-5; 11 nucleotides align to TRBD2. Looked up from germline, CDR1 is SGHAT and CDR2 is FQNNGV. V trimming: 1 base; J trimming: 1 base; junction bases outside the gene matches: 2. The CDR3 has 16 residues. In DNA, the CDR3 is TGTGCCAGCAGCTTAGGACTAGCGGGAATCCAAGAGACCCAGTACTTC. It codes for CASSLGLAGIQETQYF.